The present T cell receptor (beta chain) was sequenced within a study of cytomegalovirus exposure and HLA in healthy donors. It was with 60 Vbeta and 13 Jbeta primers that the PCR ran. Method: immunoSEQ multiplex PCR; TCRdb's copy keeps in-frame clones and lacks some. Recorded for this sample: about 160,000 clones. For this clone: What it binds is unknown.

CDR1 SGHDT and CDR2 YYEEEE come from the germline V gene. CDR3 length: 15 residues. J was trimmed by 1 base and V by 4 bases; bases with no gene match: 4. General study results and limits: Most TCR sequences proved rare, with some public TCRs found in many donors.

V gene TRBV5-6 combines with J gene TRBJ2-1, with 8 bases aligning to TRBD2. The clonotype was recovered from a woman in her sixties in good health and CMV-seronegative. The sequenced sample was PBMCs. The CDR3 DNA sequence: TGTGCCAGCAGCCAACTAGCGGAATCCTACAATGAGCAGTTCTTC. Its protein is CASSQLAESYNEQFF.